The next 29 T cell receptor beta chains were all read from a single sample in a study of immune evolution from preneoplasia to lung adenocarcinoma. The protocol was immunoSEQ multiplex PCR, while the TCRdb copy is restricted to in-frame clones and leaves out a portion. The table includes 3,200 or so clones, 83% detected once. The sample taken for sequencing was FFPE adjacent normal lung tissue. Receptors were obtained from a person aged 65-85 years with lung adenocarcinoma.

The chain couples TRBV27 to TRBJ1-2; 7 bases line up with TRBD1. The CDR3 runs to 13 residues. The trim removed 7 bases at V and 1 base at J, leaving 3 bases unmatched. The germline gives CDR1 MNHEY, CDR2 SMNVEV (reference sequence). The CDR3 DNA is TGTGCCAGCAAACGGGACAGTAACTATGGCTACACCTTC. Protein sequence: CASKRDSNYGYTF.

The chain combines TRBV4-2 with TRBJ1-6; D perhaps matches TRBD1 (5 bases). Germline CDR1 LGHNA, CDR2 YNFKEQ. Trimming left V 0 bases short and J 9 bases short, with 12 bases between. The CDR3 has 15 amino acids. This CDR3 reads CASSQDNRDSSPLHF. The CDR3 nucleotides read TGTGCCAGCAGCCAAGACAACCGGGACTCTTCACCCCTCCACTTT.

The rearrangement joins TRBV9 to TRBJ1-2; 7 bases map to TRBD1. V gave up 4 bases and J gave up 7 bases; unmatched junction bases: 16. Germline V gene sequence: CDR1 SGDLS, CDR2 YYNGEE. This CDR3 has 16 amino acids. This CDR3 reads CASSPRGQPLEGGYTF. CDR3 coding DNA: TGTGCCAGCAGCCCTCGGGGACAGCCTTTGGAGGGTGGCTACACCTTC.

The chain couples TRBV11-2 to TRBJ2-1; the match to TRBD2 covers 11 bases. Trimming cost V 3 bases and J 4 bases; bases outside gene matches: 2. The CDR3 has 15 residues. Germline V lookup: CDR1 SGHAT, CDR2 FQNNGV. The chain's CDR3 is CASSFGTSGYNEQFF. CDR3 DNA: TGTGCCAGCAGCTTCGGGACTAGCGGTTACAATGAGCAGTTCTTC.

The chain recombines TRBV2 with TRBJ1-2, with 7 bases lining up with TRBD1. The ends lost 4 bases at V and 3 bases at J; junction bases unmatched: 14. The length of the CDR3 is 17 residues. CDR1 SNHLY and CDR2 FYNNEI come from the germline V gene. CDR3 sequence: CASSVSARGSLDYGYTF. The CDR3, as DNA: TGTGCCAGCAGTGTTTCTGCCAGGGGGTCTTTGGACTATGGCTACACCTTC.

The chain uses TRBV6-1 and TRBJ1-1; D is undetermined. This CDR3 spans 14 amino acids. CDR1 is MNHNS and CDR2 is SASEGT in the germline V gene. The V gene lost 4 bases and the J gene lost 0 bases, with 9 bases spanning the gap. DNA of the CDR3: TGTGCCAGCAGTGTTGTCAGCATGAACACTGAAGCTTTCTTT. It specifies CASSVVSMNTEAFF.

The V call is TRBV7-6, the J call TRBJ2-7, with TRBD2 matching over 11 bases. CDR1 is SGHVS and CDR2 is FNYEAQ in the germline V gene. V dropped 4 bases and J dropped 5; count of bases not matched to a gene: 7. This CDR3 contains 15 residues. The CDR3 here is CASSSTSGVAHEQYF. The CDR3 nucleotides are TGTGCCAGCAGCTCGACTAGCGGGGTCGCCCACGAGCAGTACTTC. Together with reference TRBV7-6 and TRBJ2-7, the CDR3 gives the full variable domain: GAGVSQSPRYKVTKRGQDVALRCDPISGHVSLYWYRQALGQGPEFLTYFNYEAQQDKSGLPNDRFSAERPEGSISTLTIQRTEQRDSAMYRCASSSTSGVAHEQYFGPGTRLTVT.

Only a few counts were recorded for this clone. The chain is built from TRBV7-9 and TRBJ1-5, with 9 bases lining up with TRBD1. The CDR3 is 15 residues long. Germline V lookup: CDR1 SEHNR, CDR2 FQNEAQ (reference sequence). V was pared by 4 bases and J by 6 bases, with 7 bases of the junction left unmatched. CDR3 nucleotide sequence: TGTGCCAGCAGCTGGGGACAGGGTGGGAGTCAGCCCCAGCATTTT. Its protein is CASSWGQGGSQPQHF. Combining the CDR3 with reference TRBV7-9 and TRBJ1-5 gives the whole variable domain DTGVSQNPRHKITKRGQNVTFRCDPISEHNRLYWYRQTLGQGPEFLTYFQNEAQLEKSRLLSDRFSAERPKGSFSTLEIQRTEQGDSAMYLCASSWGQGGSQPQHFGDGTRLSIL.

In this sample, this clone turned up a few times. The CDR3 loop is CAIRPGQGADTQYF. DNA of the CDR3: TGTGCCATCAGACCGGGACAGGGCGCAGATACGCAGTATTTT. The chain has TRBV10-3 and TRBJ2-3, with 9 positions matching TRBD1. Germline loops: CDR1 ENHRY, CDR2 SYGVKD. V gave up 6 bases and J gave up 4 bases; unmatched junction bases: 5. The CDR3 spans 14 residues.

This chain joins TRBV13 and TRBJ2-7; 12 bases align to TRBD2. Germline V gives CDR1 PRHDT, CDR2 FYEKMQ (reference sequence). Trimming cost V 6 bases and J 6 bases; bases outside gene matches: 9. The CDR3 contains 15 residues. In DNA, the CDR3 is TGTGCCAGCAGTAATTGGCTAGCGGGAGGGGGCGAGCAGTACTTC. Its translation is CASSNWLAGGGEQYF.

This clone was recorded a few times. Other DNA sequences in this sample translate to the same CDR3. CDR3: CASSIGGGYGTEAFF. CDR3 in DNA: TGTGCCAGTAGTATCGGGGGAGGGTACGGCACTGAAGCTTTCTTT. The rearrangement joins TRBV19 to TRBJ1-1; D may be TRBD1 (5 bases). CDR1 and CDR2 from the germline V gene are LNHDA and SQIVND (reference sequence). There are 15 residues in the CDR3. Trimming stripped 3 bases from V and 4 bases from J, with 15 bases between.

The genes are TRBV7-8 and TRBJ2-1, with D unresolved. Trimming removed 1 base from V and 5 bases from J, with 9 bases in between. Germline assignment: CDR1 SGHVS and CDR2 FQNEAQ. The CDR3 length is 14 residues. CDR3 sequence (DNA): TGTGCCAGCAGCTTAGTAGGGCCAAACAATGAGCAGTTCTTC. This sequence encodes CASSLVGPNNEQFF.

The chain carries TRBV28 and TRBJ1-2, with 10 positions matching TRBD1. J was trimmed by 8 bases and V by 3 bases; bases with no gene match: 3. This CDR3 contains 13 residues. Germline V gene lookup returns CDR1 MDHEN and CDR2 SYDVKM. The CDR3 loop is CASSLTGGYGYTF. In nucleotides, the CDR3 is TGTGCCAGCAGTTTGACAGGGGGCTACGGCTACACCTTC.

The V gene is TRBV5-1, the J gene TRBJ2-1; D gene ambiguous. V shed 1 base and J shed 5 bases, with 10 bases lying between them. CDR3 length: 14 residues. The germline V gene has CDR1 SGHRS and CDR2 YFSETQ. CDR3 residues: CASSLIGGDNEQFF. In DNA, the CDR3 is TGCGCCAGCAGCTTGATCGGCGGCGACAATGAGCAGTTCTTC.

The chain links TRBV6-1 to TRBJ1-2; D call uncertain. CDR3 length: 10 amino acids. V was pared by 2 bases and J by 5 bases, with 0 bases between. The germline CDR1 and CDR2 sequences are MNHNS and SASEGT. The CDR3 reads CASSEYGYTF. The CDR3 DNA reads TGTGCCAGCAGTGAATATGGCTACACCTTC.

The genes are TRBV30 and TRBJ2-1; no clear D. Germline V gene lookup returns CDR1 GTSNPN and CDR2 SVGIG (reference sequence). V was pared by 3 bases and J by 4 bases, with 16 bases between. The CDR3 is 15 residues long. This CDR3 reads CAWSAPRRLYNEQFF. DNA of the CDR3: TGTGCCTGGAGCGCTCCTAGGCGGCTATACAATGAGCAGTTCTTC.

V and J are TRBV6-1 and TRBJ1-2, with D unclear. This CDR3 spans 14 amino acids. Trimming took off 7 bases at V and 2 bases at J, with 14 bases between the two ends. Germline CDR1 reads MNHNS; CDR2 reads SASEGT. The CDR3 spells CASITKAGNYGYTF. DNA for the CDR3: TGTGCCAGCATCACTAAGGCGGGGAACTATGGCTACACCTTC.

The chain is built from TRBV28 and TRBJ2-7, with TRBD2 as a possible D gene (5 bases). Trimming took 5 bases from V and 4 from J, leaving 15 bases between them. The CDR3 length is 14 residues. Germline V lookup: CDR1 MDHEN, CDR2 SYDVKM. The CDR3 is CASSRTRGFYEQYF. DNA of the CDR3: TGTGCCAGCAGTCGTACTAGAGGCTTTTACGAGCAGTACTTC.

This chain connects TRBV5-1 to TRBJ2-1; 10 bases are shared with TRBD1. The CDR3 runs 15 residues. Unmatched junction bases numbered 8, after V lost 4 bases and J lost 7 bases. In germline, CDR1 is SGHRS, CDR2 YFSETQ. The CDR3 region is CASSPRGQGGNEQFF. The CDR3 coding sequence is TGCGCCAGCAGCCCCCGAGGACAGGGGGGGAATGAGCAGTTCTTC.

This chain connects TRBV9 to TRBJ2-1; no definite D call. Deletions cut 4 bases from V and 6 bases from J, with 11 bases between. Germline V gene lookup returns CDR1 SGDLS and CDR2 YYNGEE. This CDR3 is 13 amino acids long. CDR3 bases: TGTGCCAGCAGCCCCTCCACCTTCAATGAGCAGTTCTTC. The encoded protein is CASSPSTFNEQFF.

The chain carries TRBV6-5 and TRBJ2-1; a possible D gene is TRBD2 (7 bases). The V end lost 0 bases, the J end lost 7 bases, and 13 bases lay between the germline ends. This CDR3 is 15 amino acids long. The germline V gene has CDR1 MNHEY and CDR2 SVGAGI. This chain's CDR3 is CASSYSRRGANEQFF. DNA of the CDR3: TGTGCCAGCAGTTACTCCCGTCGGGGGGCGAATGAGCAGTTCTTC.

This chain uses TRBV27 with TRBJ1-1; D may be TRBD1 (6 bases). CDR1 and CDR2 (germline): MNHEY, SMNVEV (reference sequence). The CDR3 spans 13 residues. Between the trimmed V and J ends, which lost 5 bases and 1 base, there was a span of 8 bases. The CDR3 region is CASSMGQNTEAFF. CDR3 bases: TGTGCCAGCAGTATGGGACAGAACACTGAAGCTTTCTTT.

The gene calls are TRBV11-3 and TRBJ2-1, with 7 bases aligning to TRBD2. CDR3 size: 14 residues. J gave up 7 bases and V 6 bases, and 9 bases lay outside the gene matches. Germline V lookup: CDR1 SGHNT, CDR2 YENEEA. CDR3 sequence: CASSRPGLSNEQFF. CDR3 nucleotide sequence: TGTGCCAGCAGTAGGCCGGGACTATCTAATGAGCAGTTCTTC.

This chain uses TRBV9 with TRBJ1-2; maybe TRBD1 (6 bases). With 3 bases removed from V and 5 bases from J, the gap between germline ends came to 17 bases. Germline V gene sequence: CDR1 SGDLS, CDR2 YYNGEE. CDR3 size: 15 residues. The CDR3 region is CASSGARGSGYGYTF. CDR3 DNA sequence: TGTGCCAGCAGCGGGGCCAGGGGAAGTGGATATGGCTACACCTTC.

The rearrangement uses TRBV5-6 and TRBJ2-7, with D possibly TRBD2 on 7 matching bases. The ends were cut back, 4 bases at V and 4 bases at J, with 15 bases in the middle. The CDR3 covers 14 residues. Germline CDR1 reads SGHDT; CDR2 reads YYEEEE. DNA of the CDR3: TGTGCCAGCAGCCTTAGGACTAGGGGGTACGAGCAGTACTTC. Its protein is CASSLRTRGYEQYF.

This chain joins TRBV29-1 and TRBJ1-3; no firm D call. The V gene lost 2 bases and the J gene lost 4 bases, with 12 bases spanning the gap. Germline assignment: CDR1 SQVTM and CDR2 ANQGSEA. This CDR3 comprises 14 residues. The CDR3 nucleotides read TGCAGCGTTGAACTATTGGCAGAAGGAAACACCATATATTTT. Protein product: CSVELLAEGNTIYF.

CDR3 DNA sequence: TGTGCCAGCTCACCACCGGGGACACAAACCAGCAATGAGCAGTTCTTC. Translation: CASSPPGTQTSNEQFF. This rearrangement joins TRBV18 to TRBJ2-1, with TRBD1 as a possible D gene (6 bases). The CDR3 has 16 amino acids. Germline CDR1 and CDR2: KGHSH and LQKENI. Trimming pared 0 bases from V and 6 bases from J, leaving 15 bases between.

This chain joins TRBV6-6 and TRBJ2-1; maybe TRBD2 (5 bases). Germline CDR1 is MNHNY and CDR2 is SVGAGI (reference sequence). Trimming removed 2 bases at V and 7 bases at J, with 6 bases between. This CDR3 spans 12 amino acids. CDR3 region: CASSYGENEQFF. CDR3 bases: TGTGCCAGCAGTTACGGGGAGAATGAGCAGTTCTTC.

V gene TRBV5-4 combines with J gene TRBJ2-5; TRBD2 matches at 12 bases. Looked up from germline, CDR1 is SGHNT and CDR2 is YYREEE (reference sequence). V lost 4 bases and J lost 5; bases outside the gene matches: 6. The CDR3 consists of 15 residues. Here the CDR3 DNA reads TGTGCCAGCAGCCTTCGGACTAGCGGGATTGAGACCCAGTACTTC. It is translated as CASSLRTSGIETQYF.